Sequencing of this TCR beta chain was carried out in a study of T cell changes during pregnancy in multiple sclerosis (dated by TCRdb to between 2018 and 2020). Concerning the study at large: The study looked at changes in the T cell repertoire across pregnancy in women with multiple sclerosis.

Library prep was done by the immunoSEQ multiplex PCR assay. Here the immuneACCESS table is served through TCRdb, limited to in-frame sequences with V and J called. Missing clones are a known gap in these copies; in checked studies unresolved V genes cover under half, and the rest lacks a known reason. The sample yields 45,000 or so clones; 88% were counted once. The leading ten clones occupy under 6% of the sample. In regard to this clone: This clone's antigen is unknown. Base qualities are missing; no much larger clone stands one base away.

The CDR3 goes from the cysteine to the phenylalanine over 12 residues. The CDR3 DNA has 36 bases and is translated from base 1. The germline V gene specifies MGHDK as CDR1 and SYGVNS as CDR2. V drops 5 bases and J drops 6 bases, leaving 10 bases in between. Specimen: CD8+ T cells from peripheral blood mononuclear cells, collected after pregnancy. This receptor was identified in a female donor in good health, enrolled as a control in a pregnancy study. The rearranged segments are TRBV25-1 and TRBJ1-2, with TRBD1 as a weak D call on 5 bases. The CDR3 has the sequence CASSTRAHGYTF. In nucleotide form, the sequence is TGTGCCAGCAGTACCAGGGCCCATGGCTACACCTTC.